Below are 11 T cell receptor beta chains sequenced from a single sample in a study of monozygotic twins with inflammatory bowel disease. One entry per CDR3 protein, without DNA, is what TCRdb gives after re-calling the 5' RACE reads. This sample's table reports approximately 120,000 distinct CDR3 sequences. The specimen was blood. Receptors originate from a human donor with ulcerative colitis or Crohn's disease, or a healthy co-twin of an affected twin (not recorded which).

V is TRBV7-3 and J is TRBJ2-1. The CDR3 sequence is 14 residues long. CDR1 is SGHTA, CDR2 FQGTGA, per germline. The CDR3 is CASSLSGDGDEQFF.

The chain employs TRBV28 and TRBJ2-3; TCRdb indicates TRBD2, and absent DNA this call remains unverified. CDR1 is MDHEN and CDR2 is SYDVKM in the germline V gene. The CDR3 is 17 amino acids. The CDR3 region is CASSLLSSGGSTDTQYF.

The gene calls are TRBV7-8 and TRBJ2-1; TCRdb indicates TRBD2, and absent DNA this call remains unverified. In germline, CDR1 is SGHVS, CDR2 FQNEAQ. The CDR3 runs 13 residues. The CDR3: CASSSWRVNEQFF.

CDR3 sequence: CASSITGTGVPDTQYF. The chain combines TRBV19 with TRBJ2-3; TCRdb's D gene call, TRBD1, goes unchecked for lack of DNA. There are 16 residues in the CDR3. CDR1 and CDR2 from the germline V gene are LNHDA and SQIVND (reference sequence).

This CDR3 is CASSFQGRAQYF. The chain couples TRBV5-1 to TRBJ2-3; TCRdb proposes TRBD2, but this gene call is untestable without DNA. CDR3 length: 12 residues. Looked up from germline, CDR1 is SGHRS and CDR2 is YFSETQ.

V and J are TRBV7-2 and TRBJ1-6. The CDR3 is 13 amino acids. Per germline, CDR1 SGHTA and CDR2 FQGNSA. CDR3 sequence reads: CASSLVEGPGHHF.

The chain is built from TRBV12-5 and TRBJ1-4; there is no DNA to check the TCRdb D call of TRBD1. Looked up from germline, CDR1 is LGHNT and CDR2 is FRNRAP. CDR3 length: 14 amino acids. The CDR3 protein is CASGLRDSGEKLFF. Using reference TRBV12-5 and TRBJ1-4 for the parts outside the CDR3, the full variable domain is DARVTQTPRHKVTEMGQEVTMRCQPILGHNTVFWYRQTMMQGLELLAYFRNRAPLDDSGMPKDRFSAEMPDATLATLKIQPSEPRDSAVYFCASGLRDSGEKLFFGSGTQLSVL.

The chain is built from TRBV7-2 and TRBJ2-1. Germline values: CDR1 SGHTA, CDR2 FQGNSA. The length of the CDR3 is 14 residues. The CDR3 loop is CASSLDGRNNEQFF.

The chain couples TRBV20-1 to TRBJ2-7. The CDR3 runs 12 residues. Germline values: CDR1 DFQATT, CDR2 SNEGSKA (reference sequence). The CDR3 sequence: CSAVIWAYEQYF.

V gene TRBV9 combines with J gene TRBJ2-3; there is no DNA to check the TCRdb D call of TRBD2. This CDR3 comprises 17 residues. From germline, CDR1 is SGDLS and CDR2 YYNGEE. CDR3 in amino acids: CASSPRVGGRGTDTQYF.

This chain links TRBV28 with TRBJ2-6. The length of the CDR3 is 16 residues. The germline V gene has CDR1 MDHEN and CDR2 SYDVKM. CDR3 sequence: CASSFQTGSGANVLTF.